A single sample is the source of the 29 T cell receptor beta chains below, sequenced in a study of CD4 T cells in relation to SARS-CoV-2 and coronaviruses (dated by TCRdb to the early 2020s). Their cognate antigens are unknown. Libraries came from the immunoSEQ multiplex PCR assay. Entries here come from immuneACCESS through TCRdb and include only in-frame sequences with V and J called. Some clones fail to appear in such tables; in the studies checked, an unresolved V gene covers under half of the shortfall, and the cause of the remainder is unknown. In all, the sample holds about 37,000 clones, and more than 70% of those were seen once. The biggest ten clones account for approximately 4.5% of the sample. Sequenced sample: naive CD4+ T cells from PBMCs, cultured in vitro. The sample's cell subset or site, from its label and the paper: naive CD4+ T cells isolated by negative enrichment. These receptors all come from an adult with COVID-19.

The V gene is TRBV6-5, the J gene TRBJ2-2; D is unclear. The CDR3 is 16 amino acids. V dropped 4 bases and J dropped 5 bases, with 17 bases sitting between them. CDR1 is MNHEY and CDR2 is SVGAGI in the germline V gene. CDR3: CASSSINMAGTGELFF. The CDR3 nucleotides are TGTGCCAGCAGTTCCATCAACATGGCCGGTACCGGGGAGCTGTTTTTT.

V is TRBV7-9 and J is TRBJ2-3; 12 nucleotides agree with TRBD2. J gave up 4 bases and V 11 bases, and 7 bases lay outside the gene matches. Germline-derived CDR1 and CDR2 are SEHNR and FQNEAQ (reference sequence). The CDR3 has 14 residues. This chain's CDR3 is CAGGTSGLADTQYF. In DNA, the CDR3 is TGTGCCGGCGGGACTAGCGGGCTCGCAGATACGCAGTATTTT.

The chain employs TRBV2 and TRBJ2-3; TRBD2 agrees at 9 bases. The CDR3 runs 15 residues. Trimming at V came to 3 bases and at J to 2 bases, leaving 3 bases not matched to a gene. CDR1 SNHLY and CDR2 FYNNEI come from the germline V gene. The CDR3 loop is CASSDSSGITDTQYF. The DNA of the CDR3 is TGTGCCAGCAGTGACTCTAGCGGGATCACAGATACGCAGTATTTT.

The chain employs TRBV4-1 and TRBJ2-1; 11 bases are a match to TRBD2. After removal of 4 bases from V and 4 bases from J, the junction contained 9 bases not matched to a gene. This CDR3 has 17 amino acids. Germline CDR1 MGHRA, CDR2 YSYEKL. CDR3 residues: CASSPEGLAVLYNEQFF. For the CDR3, the DNA is TGCGCCAGCAGCCCAGAGGGACTAGCGGTTCTATACAATGAGCAGTTCTTC.

Written as DNA, the CDR3 is TGCGCCAGCAGTCTAAAAAGCGGACAGGGGCCGAATCCACAAATCTCCTACGAGCAGTACTTC. Residues: CASSLKSGQGPNPQISYEQYF. V gene TRBV10-1 combines with J gene TRBJ2-7, with TRBD1 matching 9 bases. This CDR3 is 21 amino acids long. The germline V gene has CDR1 WNHNN and CDR2 SYGVQD (reference sequence). V trimming: 5 bases; J trimming: 0 bases; junction bases outside the gene matches: 23.

The chain joins TRBV7-2 to TRBJ2-5; 12 nucleotides agree with TRBD2. Germline loops: CDR1 SGHTA, CDR2 FQGNSA. J lost 13 bases, V lost 3 bases, and 9 bases had no gene match. The CDR3 is 14 amino acids. CDR3 loop: CASSFRLAGARLYF. The DNA for the CDR3 is TGTGCCAGCAGCTTCCGACTAGCGGGAGCGAGGCTGTACTTC.

The chain links TRBV2 to TRBJ1-1, with D possibly matching TRBD1 (5 bases). The CDR3 runs to 17 residues. Trimming left V 5 bases short and J 0 bases short, with 19 bases between. CDR1 is SNHLY and CDR2 is FYNNEI in the germline V gene. CDR3 bases: TGTGCCAGCAGTCCCCATCCTACAGGACCGTTGAACACTGAAGCTTTCTTT. It translates to CASSPHPTGPLNTEAFF.

The genes are TRBV5-5 and TRBJ2-3; no reliable D call. The V end lost 0 bases, the J end lost 2 bases, and 7 bases lay between the germline ends. Germline CDR1 is SGHKS and CDR2 is YYEKEE (reference sequence). The CDR3 is 14 amino acids. CDR3 loop: CASSLEDSTDTQYF. The CDR3 DNA reads as TGTGCCAGCAGCTTGGAAGACTCCACAGATACGCAGTATTTT. Full variable domain (rest looked up from reference TRBV5-5 and TRBJ2-3): DAGVTQSPTHLIKTRGQQVTLRCSPISGHKSVSWYQQVLGQGPQFIFQYYEKEERGRGNFPDRFSARQFPNYSSELNVNALLLGDSALYLCASSLEDSTDTQYFGPGTRLTVL.

The rearrangement links TRBV28 to TRBJ2-3, with 12 bases that match TRBD2. The CDR3 contains 16 residues. Looked up from germline, CDR1 is MDHEN and CDR2 is SYDVKM. J gave up 7 bases and V 5 bases, and 10 bases lay outside the gene matches. The CDR3 bases are TGTGCCAGCAGTACGAGGACTAGCGGGGACGCTCATACGCAGTATTTT. This codes for CASSTRTSGDAHTQYF. The full variable domain, its missing parts supplied by reference TRBV28 and TRBJ2-3, is DVKVTQSSRYLVKRTGEKVFLECVQDMDHENMFWYRQDPGLGLRLIYFSYDVKMKEKGDIPEGYSVSREKKERFSLILESASTNQTSMYLCASSTRTSGDAHTQYFGPGTRLTVL.

This chain links TRBV28 with TRBJ1-1; D is ambiguous. This CDR3 region has 14 residues. The V end lost 5 bases, the J end lost 1 base, and 11 bases lay between the germline ends. The germline V gene encodes CDR1 MDHEN and CDR2 SYDVKM. The CDR3 is CASSIDRGNTEAFF. CDR3 bases: TGTGCCAGCAGTATCGACCGGGGGAACACTGAAGCTTTCTTT.

This clone was seen only once. CDR3 region: CASSRTGGSRETQYF. In nucleotides, the CDR3 is TGCGCCAGCTCCAGGACAGGGGGCTCTAGGGAGACCCAGTACTTC. This chain links TRBV5-1 with TRBJ2-5, with 11 positions matching TRBD1. The ends lost 7 bases at V and 5 bases at J; junction bases unmatched: 10. Germline assignment: CDR1 SGHRS and CDR2 YFSETQ. This CDR3 comprises 15 residues.

The chain is built from TRBV5-1 and TRBJ1-1; maybe TRBD1 (6 bases). CDR1 and CDR2 (germline): SGHRS, YFSETQ. This CDR3 region has 15 residues. Trimming left V 4 bases short and J 1 base short, with 14 bases between. CDR3 sequence: CASSPWTAANTEAFF. The CDR3, as DNA: TGCGCCAGCAGCCCCTGGACAGCGGCGAACACTGAAGCTTTCTTT.

V and J are TRBV30 and TRBJ2-5; D may be TRBD1 or TRBD2 (6 bases each). Trimming shortened V by 4 bases and J by 5 bases, and 11 bases separated the two germline ends. From germline, CDR1 is GTSNPN and CDR2 SVGIG (reference sequence). CDR3 length: 12 amino acids. The CDR3 nucleotides are TGTGCCTGGAACGGGGGCTGGGAGACCCAGTACTTC. This encodes CAWNGGWETQYF.

The V call is TRBV7-9, the J call TRBJ2-3; maybe TRBD2 (6 bases). Trimming removed 0 bases at V and 8 bases at J, with 12 bases between. The germline CDR1 and CDR2 sequences are SEHNR and FQNEAQ (reference sequence). The CDR3 consists of 14 residues. The CDR3 DNA reads TGTGCCAGCAGCTTAGCGCTCCTGGGGGGTACGCAGTATTTT. Amino acids: CASSLALLGGTQYF.

This chain links TRBV6-2 or TRBV6-3 with TRBJ1-5; the D is unclear. CDR1 and CDR2 (germline): MNHEY, SVGEGT. This CDR3 has 16 residues. Trimming removed 0 bases from V and 2 bases from J, with 11 bases in between. In DNA, the CDR3 is TGTGCCAGCAGTTACTCGACGACGACGGGCAATCAGCCCCAGCATTTT. Protein: CASSYSTTTGNQPQHF.

The chain is built from TRBV5-1 and TRBJ2-3; TRBD2 matches 11 bases. Germline V gene lookup returns CDR1 SGHRS and CDR2 YFSETQ. The CDR3 has 15 residues. J lost 3 bases, V lost 4 bases, and 4 bases had no gene match. CDR3 DNA sequence: TGCGCCAGCAGCATATCTAGCGGGAGGACAGATACGCAGTATTTT. It specifies CASSISSGRTDTQYF.

The chain combines TRBV6-2 or TRBV6-3 with TRBJ1-5; 7 nucleotides agree with TRBD1. CDR3 size: 14 residues. V was clipped by 6 bases and J by 6 bases; unmatched bases: 8. CDR1 MNHEY and CDR2 SVGEGT come from the germline V gene. The CDR3 DNA is TGTGCCAGCAGCCGGGACAGCCCCATTCAGCCCCAGCATTTT. This codes for CASSRDSPIQPQHF.

In its sample, this clone was seen once. CDR3 DNA sequence: TGTGCCAGCAGTTACTCCAGGGACACCCACACTGAAGCTTTCTTT. It encodes CASSYSRDTHTEAFF. The chain carries TRBV6-5 and TRBJ1-1; tentatively, D is TRBD1 (6 bases). Trimming removed 0 bases at V and 3 bases at J, with 11 bases between. The CDR3 extends over 15 amino acids. The germline V gene encodes CDR1 MNHEY and CDR2 SVGAGI.

CDR3 protein: CASSLTSSSYEQYF. The CDR3 bases are TGTGCCAGCAGCCTAACTTCCAGCTCCTACGAGCAGTACTTC. The chain employs TRBV9 and TRBJ2-7; unclear D gene. This CDR3 has 14 residues. CDR1 is SGDLS and CDR2 is YYNGEE in the germline V gene. Deletions cut 4 bases from V and 0 bases from J, with 11 bases between.

The chain carries TRBV6-2 or TRBV6-3 and TRBJ2-2, with D unclear. V lost 3 bases and J 0 bases, leaving 8 bases between the germline ends. The CDR3 loop spans 15 amino acids. Germline V gene data show CDR1 as MNHEY and CDR2 as SVGEGT. In DNA form, the CDR3 reads TGTGCCAGCAGTTATACGATTGCGAACACCGGGGAGCTGTTTTTT. This sequence encodes CASSYTIANTGELFF.

The V call is TRBV18, the J call TRBJ2-1; no clear D gene. The CDR3 sequence is 12 residues long. Germline CDR1 KGHSH, CDR2 LQKENI. Trimming took off 3 bases at V and 8 bases at J, with 8 bases between the two ends. The CDR3 reads CASSPVKDEQFF. DNA of the CDR3: TGTGCCAGCTCACCCGTTAAGGATGAGCAGTTCTTC.

The chain is built from TRBV4-2 and TRBJ2-5; D remains unclear. Germline-derived CDR1 and CDR2 are LGHNA and YNFKEQ. The CDR3 totals 15 residues. Trimming stripped 1 base from V and 1 base from J, with 10 bases between. The CDR3 here is CASSQAGGFQETQYF. The DNA of the CDR3 is TGTGCCAGCAGCCAAGCGGGCGGTTTCCAAGAGACCCAGTACTTC.

The chain employs TRBV7-9 and TRBJ2-2; 12 bases map to TRBD2. The V gene end was trimmed by 5 bases and the J gene end by 4 bases; junction bases not matched to a gene: 5. The CDR3 spans 16 residues. Germline V gene data show CDR1 as SEHNR and CDR2 as FQNEAQ (reference sequence). Here the CDR3 reads CASSLTSGSGTGELFF. The CDR3 DNA sequence: TGTGCCAGCAGCCTGACTAGCGGGAGCGGCACCGGGGAGCTGTTTTTT.

This chain connects TRBV28 to TRBJ2-1; 7 bases are shared with TRBD2. This CDR3 is built from 13 residues. Germline assignment: CDR1 MDHEN and CDR2 SYDVKM. Unmatched junction bases numbered 6, after V lost 6 bases and J lost 7 bases. CDR3 sequence reads: CASSPLGGNEQFF. CDR3 DNA sequence: TGTGCCAGCAGCCCCCTGGGAGGGAATGAGCAGTTCTTC.

This clone appeared a single time. The V and J genes are TRBV28 and TRBJ2-1; 7 bases align to TRBD2. Germline V gene sequence: CDR1 MDHEN, CDR2 SYDVKM. CDR3 length: 17 amino acids. The junction had 15 bases not matched to a gene; V was cut back by 3 bases and J by 7 bases. As DNA, the CDR3 is TGTGCCAGCAGTTTTCCCCCCCACCAGCGGGAATGGAATGAGCAGTTCTTC. Translating gives CASSFPPHQREWNEQFF.

The rearrangement joins TRBV15 to TRBJ2-1; D is uncertain. This CDR3 contains 15 residues. Germline CDR1 reads LNHNV; CDR2 reads YYDKDF (reference sequence). Trimming removed 5 bases from V and 6 bases from J, with 17 bases in between. The CDR3: CATSLRTGPGNEQFF. DNA of the CDR3: TGTGCCACCAGCCTCAGAACCGGACCGGGCAATGAGCAGTTCTTC.

The V call is TRBV18, the J call TRBJ2-4; TRBD1 matches at 8 bases. Per the germline V gene, CDR1 is KGHSH and CDR2 is LQKENI. The CDR3 covers 15 residues. Trimming removed 0 bases from V and 4 bases from J; junction bases left unmatched: 2. This CDR3 reads CASSPPRQGKNIQYF. In DNA, the CDR3 is TGTGCCAGCTCACCACCAAGACAGGGGAAAAACATTCAGTACTTC. The full variable domain, with the rest looked up from reference TRBV18 and TRBJ2-4, is NAGVMQNPRHLVRRRGQEARLRCSPMKGHSHVYWYRQLPEEGLKFMVYLQKENIIDESGMPKERFSAEFPKEGPSILRIQQVVRGDSAAYFCASSPPRQGKNIQYFGAGTRLSVL.

The chain couples TRBV9 to TRBJ2-5, with D maybe TRBD1 (6 bases). V was clipped by 4 bases and J by 5 bases, with 18 bases between them. The CDR3 runs to 15 residues. CDR1 is SGDLS and CDR2 is YYNGEE in the germline V gene. The CDR3 loop is CASSRSTGFGETQYF. The CDR3 DNA reads TGTGCCAGCAGCAGATCTACAGGGTTCGGGGAGACCCAGTACTTC.

The rearrangement joins TRBV28 to TRBJ1-4; weak D call: TRBD1 (6 bases). There are 14 residues in the CDR3. V dropped 4 bases and J dropped 3 bases, with 9 bases sitting between them. In germline, CDR1 is MDHEN, CDR2 SYDVKM. Here the CDR3 DNA reads TGTGCCAGCAGTTCCGGGGGCCCTAATGAAAAACTGTTTTTT. Its translation: CASSSGGPNEKLFF.